One and the same sample provided the 21 T cell receptor beta chains below, sequenced in a study of PD-1 blockade in classical Hodgkin lymphoma. The repertoire was sequenced with immunoSEQ multiplex PCR; TCRdb's copy has only in-frame clones and lacks some. The data contain about 31,000 clones, about 80% of them seen just once; the ten biggest clones take up about 18%. Time point meaning: cycle 4 day 1 (C4D1), after less than seven weeks of nivolumab. Every patient had relapsed following autologous stem cell transplantation, and cohorts differed in brentuximab vedotin exposure. The source was peripheral blood mononuclear cells (PBMCs), collected before the fourth cycle of nivolumab. These TCRs come from a human donor with classical Hodgkin lymphoma.

This clone was detected only a few times. The same CDR3 can be traced to other DNA sequences in this sample. The CDR3 region is CASSMVDQPQHF. The CDR3 DNA reads TGTGCCAGTAGTATGGTAGATCAGCCCCAGCATTTT. This rearrangement joins TRBV19 to TRBJ1-5; D remains unclear. V lost 3 bases and J lost 5, with 5 bases in between. Germline lookup yields CDR1 LNHDA and CDR2 SQIVND (reference sequence). There are 12 residues in the CDR3.

This rearrangement joins TRBV7-8 to TRBJ1-1, with a possible D match to TRBD1 (5 bases). The CDR3 has 12 residues. Per the germline V gene, CDR1 is SGHVS and CDR2 is FQNEAQ. V lost 1 base to trimming and J lost 11 bases, with 11 bases between them. The DNA of the CDR3 is TGTGCCAGCAGCTTAGTAGAGGGGTTGGCTTTCTTT. This sequence encodes CASSLVEGLAFF. Looking up the rest from reference TRBV7-8 and TRBJ1-1 gives the full variable domain: GAGVSQSPRYKVAKRGQDVALRCDPISGHVSLFWYQQALGQGPEFLTYFQNEAQLDKSGLPSDRFFAERPEGSVSTLKIQRTQQEDSAVYLCASSLVEGLAFFGQGTRLTVV.

This clone was counted a single time. J is TRBJ1-5 and V is TRBV5-5, with unresolved D. The CDR3 totals 13 residues. Trimming stripped 1 base from V and 7 bases from J, with 9 bases between. From germline, CDR1 is SGHKS and CDR2 YYEKEE (reference sequence). CDR3 loop: CASSLLTGQPQHF. For the CDR3, the DNA is TGTGCCAGCAGCTTGTTAACGGGGCAGCCCCAGCATTTT.

To note about this clone: Additional DNA sequences in this sample encode the identical CDR3. This chain uses TRBV4-3 with TRBJ2-7; D gene uncertain. CDR3 length: 13 residues. The germline gives CDR1 LGHNA, CDR2 YSLEER. V was clipped by 0 bases and J by 4 bases, with 7 bases between them. The CDR3 here is CASSQDGRYEQYF. The DNA of the CDR3 is TGCGCCAGCAGCCAAGATGGCAGATACGAGCAGTACTTC.

The chain uses TRBV18 and TRBJ2-6; the match to TRBD1 covers 8 bases. The germline V gene encodes CDR1 KGHSH and CDR2 LQKENI. With V trimmed by 3 bases and J by 4 bases, 5 bases remained unmatched. The CDR3 is 16 residues long. The CDR3 nucleotides read TGTGCCAGCTCACCCGGACAGGGTGGCGGGGCCAACGTCCTGACTTTC. Its protein product is CASSPGQGGGANVLTF. Using reference TRBV18 and TRBJ2-6 for the parts outside the CDR3, the full variable domain is NAGVMQNPRHLVRRRGQEARLRCSPMKGHSHVYWYRQLPEEGLKFMVYLQKENIIDESGMPKERFSAEFPKEGPSILRIQQVVRGDSAAYFCASSPGQGGGANVLTFGAGSRLTVL.

The gene calls are TRBV29-1 and TRBJ2-7, with 8 nucleotides matching TRBD1. In germline, CDR1 is SQVTM, CDR2 ANQGSEA. V trimming: 6 bases; J trimming: 6 bases; junction bases outside the gene matches: 16. This CDR3 is 15 amino acids long. Written as DNA, the CDR3 is TGCAGCGTCCGCGGGACAGGAGCCCTCCCGGGCGAGCAGTACTTC. This sequence encodes CSVRGTGALPGEQYF.

The J gene is TRBJ2-1, the V gene TRBV27, with D possibly called TRBD1 or TRBD2 (5 bases each). The length of the CDR3 is 14 residues. The germline V and J ends were trimmed by 3 bases and 4 bases, with 10 bases remaining between them. From germline, CDR1 is MNHEY and CDR2 SMNVEV (reference sequence). This chain's CDR3 is CASSLGTGYNEQFF. CDR3 sequence (DNA): TGTGCCAGCAGTTTGGGGACCGGGTACAATGAGCAGTTCTTC.

The chain has TRBV7-9 and TRBJ1-2, with D perhaps matching TRBD1 (6 bases). The V gene's germline CDR1 is SEHNR and CDR2 FQNEAQ (reference sequence). Trimming stripped 0 bases from V and 4 bases from J, with 12 bases between. The CDR3 extends over 15 amino acids. The CDR3 nucleotides are TGTGCCAGCAGCTTAGCCGGGCAGGGGAGCTATGGCTACACCTTC. Protein sequence: CASSLAGQGSYGYTF.

The chain combines TRBV18 with TRBJ2-5, with 9 bases that match TRBD1. This CDR3 has 14 residues. CDR1 and CDR2 (germline): KGHSH, LQKENI. The V and J ends lost 4 bases and 5 bases, in that order; junction bases with no gene match: 5. In DNA form, the CDR3 reads TGTGCCAGCTCACTACAGGGGGCTCGGGAGACCCAGTACTTC. Translating gives CASSLQGARETQYF.

This chain links TRBV6-5 with TRBJ1-5; 7 bases fit TRBD1. Germline-derived CDR1 and CDR2 are MNHEY and SVGAGI. The CDR3 contains 14 residues. V shed 6 bases and J 2 bases; nucleotides not matched to a gene: 4. The CDR3 nucleotides read TGTGCCAGCAGCTCAACAGGGGGCAATCAGCCCCAGCATTTT. Residues: CASSSTGGNQPQHF.

The rearrangement links TRBV16 to TRBJ2-7; TRBD1 matches 8 bases. The CDR3 has 15 amino acids. Germline CDR1 reads KGHSY; CDR2 reads FQNENV. V lost 5 bases, J lost 1 base, and 7 bases stayed unmatched. The CDR3 DNA reads as TGTGCCAGCAGCTTAACAGGGGGTGATTCCTACGAGCAGTACTTC. Residues: CASSLTGGDSYEQYF.

The chain uses TRBV6-1 and TRBJ1-5; no firm D call. Germline CDR1 MNHNS, CDR2 SASEGT. CDR3 length equals 13 residues. V shed 3 bases and J shed 4 bases, with 7 bases lying between them. The CDR3 here is CASSDTGNQPQHF. The CDR3 bases are TGTGCCAGCAGTGACACGGGTAATCAGCCCCAGCATTTT.

The chain recombines TRBV7-2 with TRBJ1-2; D perhaps matches TRBD1 (6 bases). In germline, CDR1 is SGHTA, CDR2 FQGNSA. The CDR3 consists of 16 residues. The V gene lost 4 bases and the J gene lost 1 base, with 16 bases spanning the gap. The CDR3, as DNA: TGTGCCAGCAGCTCTATAGCCGGACAGAGTAACTATGGCTACACCTTC. It codes for CASSSIAGQSNYGYTF. Complete variable domain (other parts from reference TRBV7-2 and TRBJ1-2): GAGVSQSPSNKVTEKGKDVELRCDPISGHTALYWYRQSLGQGLEFLIYFQGNSAPDKSGLPSDRFSAERTGGSVSTLTIQRTQQEDSAVYLCASSSIAGQSNYGYTFGSGTRLTVV.

This clone turned up a few times. CDR3 residues: CASSSDSSDTQYF. In DNA, the CDR3 is TGTGCCAGTAGTTCGGACTCGTCAGATACGCAGTATTTT. The rearrangement links TRBV19 to TRBJ2-3; a possible D gene is TRBD2 (5 bases). This CDR3 contains 13 residues. Germline V gene sequence: CDR1 LNHDA, CDR2 SQIVND (reference sequence). Trimming pared 5 bases from V and 4 bases from J, leaving 10 bases between.

The rearrangement uses TRBV10-1 and TRBJ1-2; 10 bases line up with TRBD1. Germline CDR1 WNHNN, CDR2 SYGVQD (reference sequence). The junction had 11 bases not matched to a gene; V was cut back by 3 bases and J by 7 bases. This CDR3 has 16 residues. CDR3: CASSEPVQGTGVGYTF. DNA for the CDR3: TGCGCCAGCAGTGAACCTGTCCAGGGGACAGGGGTTGGCTACACCTTC.

The CDR3 loop reads CASSTTGAGQPQHF. For the CDR3, the DNA is TGTGCCAGCAGTACCACAGGGGCGGGTCAGCCCCAGCATTTT. The V gene is TRBV6-5, the J gene TRBJ1-5; 7 bases are shared with TRBD1. Germline CDR1 is MNHEY and CDR2 is SVGAGI. CDR3 size: 14 residues. The ends lost 5 bases at V and 6 bases at J; junction bases unmatched: 7.

CDR3 nucleotide sequence: TGTGCCAGCAGTTTAGTTAAGGTGTCTAATTCACCCCTCCACTTT. Its translation: CASSLVKVSNSPLHF. This chain links TRBV28 with TRBJ1-6; D gene unclear. Germline V CDR1 and CDR2: MDHEN, SYDVKM. V lost 2 bases and J lost 6, with 11 bases in between. The CDR3 runs 15 residues.

The V and J genes are TRBV28 and TRBJ2-1; 8 bases fit TRBD1. This CDR3 contains 16 residues. Losses at the gene ends were 2 bases for V and 7 bases for J; bases not matched to a gene: 10. Germline V gives CDR1 MDHEN, CDR2 SYDVKM. Here the CDR3 reads CASSLIDRGGSNEQFF. CDR3 nucleotides: TGTGCCAGCAGTTTAATCGACAGGGGAGGATCGAATGAGCAGTTCTTC. The full variable domain, completed using reference TRBV28 and TRBJ2-1, is DVKVTQSSRYLVKRTGEKVFLECVQDMDHENMFWYRQDPGLGLRLIYFSYDVKMKEKGDIPEGYSVSREKKERFSLILESASTNQTSMYLCASSLIDRGGSNEQFFGPGTRLTVL.

J is TRBJ1-1 and V is TRBV7-2; D remains unclear. This CDR3 has 13 amino acids. V gave up 7 bases and J gave up 0 bases, with 9 bases separating them. The germline gives CDR1 SGHTA, CDR2 FQGNSA. This CDR3 reads CASTLTVNTEAFF. The CDR3 DNA follows: TGTGCCAGCACCCTGACGGTGAACACTGAAGCTTTCTTT.

J is TRBJ2-7 and V is TRBV7-8; 7 positions match TRBD1. This CDR3 has 15 residues. J lost 0 bases, V lost 5 bases, and 7 bases had no gene match. CDR1 SGHVS and CDR2 FQNEAQ come from the germline V gene. CDR3 nucleotides: TGTGCCAGCAGCGCACGACAGGGACCCTCCTACGAGCAGTACTTC. Translated, it gives CASSARQGPSYEQYF.

V usage is TRBV5-8 and J usage is TRBJ2-7; D is tentatively TRBD1 or TRBD2 (5 bases each). The CDR3 covers 17 residues. Germline CDR1 and CDR2: SGHTS and YDEGEE. V lost 1 base and J 2 bases, leaving 19 bases between the germline ends. The CDR3 region is CASSLLGATGWTYEQYF. The CDR3 nucleotides read TGTGCCAGCAGCTTGCTCGGGGCTACGGGGTGGACCTACGAGCAGTACTTC.